The 32 T cell receptor beta chains presented below share a single source sample, sequenced in a study of blood T cell repertoires in COVID-19. Some clones are missing from TCRdb's copy, which holds only in-frame ones; the method was immunoSEQ multiplex PCR. The sample carries over 55,000 clones, about 82% recorded once. The sequencing input was peripheral blood. Source of these receptors: a man between 45 and 60 years old with acute or convalescent COVID-19.

The V gene is TRBV27, the J gene TRBJ1-5, with D perhaps TRBD1 (5 bases). The germline V gene encodes CDR1 MNHEY and CDR2 SMNVEV (reference sequence). The CDR3 consists of 16 residues. Trimming stripped 2 bases from V and 2 bases from J, with 13 bases between. The CDR3 reads CASSLAWGGGNQPQHF. The CDR3, as DNA: TGTGCCAGCAGTTTAGCCTGGGGGGGAGGCAATCAGCCCCAGCATTTT.

The chain recombines TRBV13 with TRBJ2-5, with D possibly TRBD2 on 6 matching bases. Germline CDR1 PRHDT, CDR2 FYEKMQ (reference sequence). The CDR3 extends over 14 amino acids. V was clipped by 1 base and J by 5 bases, with 11 bases between them. CDR3 amino acids: CASSLAGVRETQYF. CDR3 DNA sequence: TGTGCCAGCAGCTTAGCGGGGGTTCGGGAGACCCAGTACTTC.

The chain links TRBV2 to TRBJ2-7; TRBD2 is a possible D gene (6 bases). CDR1 and CDR2 from the germline V gene are SNHLY and FYNNEI. The CDR3 contains 13 residues. Trimming cost V 6 bases and J 6 bases, with 15 bases left between them. The CDR3 region is CASSESLGGEQYV. The CDR3 DNA reads as TGTGCCAGCAGCGAATCGCTGGGGGGCGAGCAGTACGTC.

The chain joins TRBV6-6 to TRBJ2-3, with no clear D. Trimming pared 6 bases from V and 2 bases from J, leaving 12 bases between. Germline V gene sequence: CDR1 MNHNY, CDR2 SVGAGI (reference sequence). The CDR3 spans 14 residues. The CDR3 DNA follows: TGTGCCAGCAGCCGAGACTTTACCACAGATACGCAGTATTTT. This gives the protein CASSRDFTTDTQYF.

V and J are TRBV7-2 and TRBJ1-6; perhaps TRBD1 as D (6 bases). Trimming took 5 bases from V and 4 from J, leaving 12 bases between them. The CDR3 extends over 15 amino acids. From germline, CDR1 is SGHTA and CDR2 FQGNSA. Here the CDR3 DNA reads TGTGCCAGCAGCACGGGACACCTTTATAATTCACCCCTCCACTTT. It encodes CASSTGHLYNSPLHF.

In DNA, the CDR3 is TGCGCCAGCAGCCCACCGGGACAGGACCGCTCTGAAGCTTTCTTT. It encodes CASSPPGQDRSEAFF. This rearrangement joins TRBV4-1 to TRBJ1-1; 8 bases map to TRBD1. Unmatched junction bases numbered 10, after V lost 4 bases and J lost 6 bases. The CDR3 runs to 15 residues. Germline CDR1 is MGHRA and CDR2 is YSYEKL.

This clone occurred once. The chain joins TRBV6-5 to TRBJ2-7; TRBD1 aligns across 9 bases. The germline CDR1 and CDR2 sequences are MNHEY and SVGAGI. The CDR3 covers 16 residues. Trimming cost V 0 bases and J 4 bases; bases outside gene matches: 7. CDR3 region: CASSYSMGTGTYEQYF. The DNA of the CDR3 is TGTGCCAGCAGTTACTCTATGGGGACAGGGACGTACGAGCAGTACTTC.

This clone has a single count. V usage is TRBV6-5 and J usage is TRBJ1-2, with D possibly TRBD1 on 6 matching bases. This CDR3 spans 14 amino acids. V was clipped by 6 bases and J by 0 bases, with 11 bases between them. CDR1 is MNHEY and CDR2 is SVGAGI in the germline V gene. Written as DNA, the CDR3 is TGTGCCAGCAGGCGGACAGAAGCTAACTATGGCTACACCTTC. Protein product: CASRRTEANYGYTF.

The genes are TRBV28 and TRBJ2-3; 8 bases line up with TRBD2. CDR1 MDHEN and CDR2 SYDVKM come from the germline V gene. This CDR3 is 20 amino acids long. Germline trimming cut 2 bases from V and 0 bases from J; bases unmatched to any gene: 16. The CDR3, as DNA: TGTGCCAGCAGTTTACGCCGGGGGAGCGGGGGCCCCACTAGCACAGATACGCAGTATTTT. Protein sequence: CASSLRRGSGGPTSTDTQYF.

This clone was observed a single time. J is TRBJ2-3 and V is TRBV4-2, with TRBD2 matching 12 bases. The V gene's germline CDR1 is LGHNA and CDR2 YNFKEQ. CDR3 length: 17 amino acids. V lost 3 bases, J lost 3 bases, and 7 bases stayed unmatched. For the CDR3, the DNA is TGTGCCAGCAGCCATCAAGCTAGCGGGGGGGCAACAGATACGCAGTATTTT. Residues: CASSHQASGGATDTQYF.

This clone appeared a few times. The rearrangement joins TRBV18 to TRBJ2-7, with 12 bases lining up with TRBD2. This CDR3 contains 17 residues. V lost 3 bases, J lost 7 bases, and 13 bases stayed unmatched. Germline-derived CDR1 and CDR2 are KGHSH and LQKENI. In nucleotides, the CDR3 is TGTGCCAGCTCACCCGGGACTAGCGGGTTAGTACGTATGGAGCAGTACTTC. Its protein product is CASSPGTSGLVRMEQYF.

The gene calls are TRBV2 and TRBJ1-6; 9 nucleotides agree with TRBD1. With 6 bases clipped from V and 1 base from J, the junction kept 7 bases outside the gene matches. CDR3 size: 17 residues. Germline loops: CDR1 SNHLY, CDR2 FYNNEI. The CDR3 DNA sequence: TGTGCCAGCAGCGGGGACAGGGTAGGGTCCTATAATTCACCCCTCCACTTT. It codes for CASSGDRVGSYNSPLHF. The full variable domain, in which reference TRBV2 and TRBJ1-6 provide the parts outside the CDR3, is EPEVTQTPSHQVTQMGQEVILRCVPISNHLYFYWYRQILGQKVEFLVSFYNNEISEKSEIFDDQFSVERPDGSNFTLKIRSTKLEDSAMYFCASSGDRVGSYNSPLHFGNGTRLTVT.

The CDR3 is CAIKGTAGNTIYF. In DNA, the CDR3 is TGTGCCATCAAGGGGACTGCTGGAAACACCATATATTTT. The chain carries TRBV10-3 and TRBJ1-3; D is perhaps TRBD1 (5 bases). V was cut by 7 bases and J by 2 bases, with 9 bases left in between. This CDR3 comprises 13 residues. Germline-derived CDR1 and CDR2 are ENHRY and SYGVKD.

The chain couples TRBV13 to TRBJ2-5; 8 bases line up with TRBD1. Germline CDR1 PRHDT, CDR2 FYEKMQ (reference sequence). The CDR3 is 13 residues long. After removal of 5 bases from V and 7 bases from J, the junction contained 6 bases not matched to a gene. The DNA for the CDR3 is TGTGCCAGCAGCGCGGACAGGGACGGGACCCAGTACTTC. It specifies CASSADRDGTQYF.

The chain has TRBV6-4 and TRBJ1-2; D uncertain. The V end was cut by 0 bases, the J end by 8 bases, with 16 bases between. The CDR3 extends over 15 amino acids. Looked up from germline, CDR1 is MRHNA and CDR2 is SNTAGT. The CDR3 sequence: CASSDSSLRGKGYTF. The CDR3 DNA is TGTGCCAGCAGTGACTCGAGCTTGAGAGGGAAAGGCTACACCTTC.

The CDR3 region has the DNA TGCAGTGCTAGTCCGGCCAGCGGGGGACGTTACCAAGAGACCCAGTACTTC. Its protein is CSASPASGGRYQETQYF. V and J are TRBV20-1 and TRBJ2-5; 8 bases match TRBD2. This CDR3 region has 17 residues. Germline V lookup: CDR1 DFQATT, CDR2 SNEGSKA (reference sequence). J was trimmed by 0 bases and V by 3 bases; bases with no gene match: 12.

The gene calls are TRBV3-1 (or the pseudogene TRBV3-2) and TRBJ2-2, with 7 bases fitting TRBD2. From germline, CDR1 is LGHDT and CDR2 YNNKEL (reference sequence). This CDR3 is 14 amino acids long. The V gene end was trimmed by 1 base and the J gene end by 5 bases; junction bases not matched to a gene: 1. The CDR3, as DNA: TGTGCCAGCAGCCAAGCGGGGGGTACCGGGGAGCTGTTTTTT. It yields the protein CASSQAGGTGELFF.

This chain connects TRBV4-1 to TRBJ2-1, with TRBD2 identical over 11 bases. The CDR3 loop spans 16 amino acids. Germline trimming cut 0 bases from V and 10 bases from J; bases unmatched to any gene: 8. Germline loops: CDR1 MGHRA, CDR2 YSYEKL. The CDR3 loop is CASSQDLAGGIREQFF. As DNA, the CDR3 is TGCGCCAGCAGCCAAGATCTAGCGGGGGGAATTCGAGAGCAGTTCTTC.

V usage is TRBV13 and J usage is TRBJ2-7; 7 bases map to TRBD1. The CDR3 totals 15 residues. CDR1 is PRHDT and CDR2 is FYEKMQ in the germline V gene (reference sequence). V gave up 5 bases and J gave up 3 bases; unmatched junction bases: 10. CDR3 loop: CASSAEPGQNYEQYF. The CDR3 region has the DNA TGTGCCAGCAGCGCGGAGCCGGGACAGAACTACGAGCAGTACTTC.

The chain joins TRBV5-4 to TRBJ1-2; a weak D match, TRBD1 (5 bases). The CDR3 spans 14 residues. From germline, CDR1 is SGHNT and CDR2 YYREEE (reference sequence). Trimming removed 1 base at V and 8 bases at J, with 15 bases between. The CDR3 DNA reads TGTGCCAGCAGCTTGCAGGGTTTCTCTTACGGCTACACCTTC. Translation gives CASSLQGFSYGYTF.

The J gene is TRBJ2-7, the V gene TRBV27, with D tentatively TRBD2 (6 bases). Trimming pared 1 base from V and 5 bases from J, leaving 15 bases between. This CDR3 comprises 15 residues. Germline V lookup: CDR1 MNHEY, CDR2 SMNVEV (reference sequence). The chain's CDR3 is CASSLWGEVPNEQYF. CDR3 bases: TGTGCCAGCAGTTTATGGGGGGAGGTCCCTAACGAGCAGTACTTC.

In nucleotides, the CDR3 is TGTGCCACCAGTCTAGATCAGACCCCCTCCTACGAGCAGTACGTC. It translates to CATSLDQTPSYEQYV. V gene TRBV15 combines with J gene TRBJ2-7; D remains ambiguous. Per germline, CDR1 LNHNV and CDR2 YYDKDF (reference sequence). The ends were cut back, 6 bases at V and 0 bases at J, with 15 bases in the middle. CDR3 size: 15 residues.

Only a few counts were recorded for this clone. CDR3: CASSSLTGGANEKLFF. The CDR3 DNA is TGTGCCAGCAGTTCACTAACAGGGGGGGCTAATGAAAAACTGTTTTTT. V and J are TRBV28 and TRBJ1-4; 8 bases agree with TRBD1. The CDR3 is 16 amino acids. Trimming removed 4 bases from V and 3 bases from J; junction bases left unmatched: 7. Germline loops: CDR1 MDHEN, CDR2 SYDVKM.

V gene TRBV5-1 combines with J gene TRBJ1-1, with 12 positions matching TRBD1. The CDR3 has 16 amino acids. CDR1 is SGHRS, CDR2 YFSETQ, per germline. J lost 2 bases, V lost 7 bases, and 9 bases had no gene match. In nucleotides, the CDR3 is TGCGCCAGCGTGCTAACGGGACAGGGGGCCAACACTGAAGCTTTCTTT. It translates to CASVLTGQGANTEAFF. Drawing the rest from reference TRBV5-1 and TRBJ1-1, the complete variable domain is KAGVTQTPRYLIKTRGQQVTLSCSPISGHRSVSWYQQTPGQGLQFLFEYFSETQRNKGNFPGRFSGRQFSNSRSEMNVSTLELGDSALYLCASVLTGQGANTEAFFGQGTRLTVV.

This clone was seen just once. V usage is TRBV15 and J usage is TRBJ1-2; D unresolved. Germline V CDR1 and CDR2: LNHNV, YYDKDF (reference sequence). V was trimmed by 0 bases and J by 3 bases, leaving 8 bases between them. The CDR3 totals 14 residues. CDR3 nucleotide sequence: TGTGCCACCAGCAGAGATACCAGGCACTATGGCTACACCTTC. Protein sequence: CATSRDTRHYGYTF. The variable domain in full, completed from reference TRBV15 and TRBJ1-2, reads DAMVIQNPRYQVTQFGKPVTLSCSQTLNHNVMYWYQQKSSQAPKLLFHYYDKDFNNEADTPDNFQSRRPNTSFCFLDIRSPGLGDTAMYLCATSRDTRHYGYTFGSGTRLTVV.

V and J are TRBV29-1 and TRBJ2-5; 7 nucleotides agree with TRBD2. CDR3 length: 15 residues. Germline lookup yields CDR1 SQVTM and CDR2 ANQGSEA. After removal of 5 bases from V and 5 bases from J, the junction contained 14 bases not matched to a gene. The CDR3 loop reads CSVLNHSGVQETQYF. The CDR3 DNA sequence: TGCAGCGTTCTCAACCACAGCGGGGTACAGGAGACCCAGTACTTC.

J is TRBJ1-6 and V is TRBV5-8; the match to TRBD1 covers 11 bases. CDR3 size: 16 residues. V lost 3 bases to trimming and J lost 7 bases; unmatched junction nucleotides: 6. Germline V gene lookup returns CDR1 SGHTS and CDR2 YDEGEE. CDR3 region: CASSSIRDRGNSPLHF. The CDR3 bases are TGTGCCAGCAGCTCAATCCGGGACAGGGGGAATTCACCCCTCCACTTT. The full variable domain, rest sourced from reference TRBV5-8 and TRBJ1-6, is EAGVTQSPTHLIKTRGQQATLRCSPISGHTSVYWYQQALGLGLQFLLWYDEGEERNRGNFPPRFSGRQFPNYSSELNVNALELEDSALYLCASSSIRDRGNSPLHFGNGTRLTVT.

The chain carries TRBV11-2 and TRBJ2-3, with 7 bases that match TRBD1. The trim removed 0 bases at V and 14 bases at J, leaving 8 bases unmatched. Germline CDR1 reads SGHAT; CDR2 reads FQNNGV. This CDR3 is 13 amino acids long. The CDR3 reads CASSLESTGEPYF. As DNA, the CDR3 is TGTGCCAGCAGCTTAGAATCTACAGGGGAACCGTATTTT.

The chain couples TRBV24-1 to TRBJ2-3; D ambiguous. Per germline, CDR1 KGHDR and CDR2 SFDVKD. The CDR3 runs to 14 residues. Trimming shortened V by 0 bases and J by 4 bases, and 7 bases separated the two germline ends. The CDR3 sequence is CATSDLRVADTQYF. The CDR3 nucleotides are TGTGCCACCAGTGATTTGCGGGTGGCAGATACGCAGTATTTT.

This chain joins TRBV7-9 and TRBJ2-3; 8 bases map to TRBD1. Germline trimming cut 0 bases from V and 6 bases from J; bases unmatched to any gene: 5. Germline V CDR1 and CDR2: SEHNR, FQNEAQ (reference sequence). This CDR3 spans 15 amino acids. CDR3 DNA: TGTGCCAGCAGCTTAGCGACCAGGGGGCGGGATACGCAGTATTTT. This translates into CASSLATRGRDTQYF.

CDR3 amino acids: CASTLGLTSSYEQYV. The CDR3 nucleotides read TGTGCCAGCACTCTGGGACTGACAAGCTCCTACGAGCAGTACGTC. The chain joins TRBV2 to TRBJ2-7, with D perhaps matching TRBD2 (6 bases). Germline loops: CDR1 SNHLY, CDR2 FYNNEI. The V end was cut by 7 bases, the J end by 0 bases, with 16 bases between. The CDR3 length is 15 residues.

V usage is TRBV7-6 and J usage is TRBJ2-1, with TRBD2 matching 15 bases. With 5 bases clipped from V and 14 bases from J, the junction kept 16 bases outside the gene matches. The CDR3 totals 17 residues. Germline loops: CDR1 SGHVS, CDR2 FNYEAQ. This CDR3 is CASSPGGGLAGGLREFF. In DNA, the CDR3 is TGTGCCAGCAGCCCCGGTGGGGGACTAGCGGGGGGCCTAAGAGAGTTCTTC.